This entry lists 14 T cell receptor beta chains sequenced from one sample in a study of T cell repertoires in cytomegalovirus infection. TCRdb processed the reads anew with MiXCR; each CDR3 protein has one entry. The sample comprises approximately 290,000 distinct CDR3 sequences, about 26% of which are singletons, and 11% to 15% rests with the top ten. What was sequenced was PBMCs. These receptors were taken from a human donor in good health (CMV status not recorded). Some clones in this sample may be carry-over from other donors' samples.

The CDR3 coding sequence is TGTGCCAGCAGCGGCCGGGCCCCTTCCCCCTACGAGCAGTACTTC. Its protein is CASSGRAPSPYEQYF. The chain uses TRBV7-6 and TRBJ2-7; unclear D gene. The germline CDR1 and CDR2 sequences are SGHVS and FNYEAQ. The CDR3 is made up of 15 amino acids. V was clipped by 5 bases and J by 2 bases, with 16 bases between them.

In this sample, this clonotype turned up a few times. The chain recombines TRBV7-9 with TRBJ1-2, with D possibly being TRBD1 (5 bases). Germline V gene sequence: CDR1 SEHNR, CDR2 FQNEAQ (reference sequence). Trimming removed 1 base at V and 1 base at J, with 10 bases between. CDR3 length equals 15 residues. Here the CDR3 DNA reads TGTGCCAGCAGCTTAGAAGCGGGACTTAACTATGGCTACACCTTC. This codes for CASSLEAGLNYGYTF.

This clonotype came up a few times. V usage is TRBV28 and J usage is TRBJ1-1; D call uncertain. Trimming cost V 5 bases and J 4 bases, with 11 bases left between them. Germline assignment: CDR1 MDHEN and CDR2 SYDVKM. This CDR3 has 13 residues. CDR3 DNA sequence: TGTGCCAGCAGTGGTTGGGTGGGCACTGAAGCTTTCTTT. Protein sequence: CASSGWVGTEAFF.

This clonotype was seen more than once but under ten times. The J gene is TRBJ1-2, the V gene TRBV29-1; no definite D call. The germline V and J ends were trimmed by 0 bases and 3 bases, with 8 bases remaining between them. The germline gives CDR1 SQVTM, CDR2 ANQGSEA. The CDR3 covers 13 residues. CDR3 coding DNA: TGCAGCGTTGAAGACCCCGGAGACTATGGCTACACCTTC. This sequence encodes CSVEDPGDYGYTF.

CDR3 in amino acids: CSASRTGSTYEQYF. CDR3 bases: TGCAGCGCTTCCCGAACCGGGTCCACCTACGAGCAGTACTTC. The chain links TRBV29-1 to TRBJ2-7, with unresolved D. The V and J ends lost 7 bases and 2 bases respectively, with 18 bases between them. Germline lookup yields CDR1 SQVTM and CDR2 ANQGSEA. The CDR3 consists of 14 residues.

This clonotype was counted ten times or more. CDR3 nucleotide sequence: TGTGCCAGCAGCTTGCCCTTTGGAAGGACTGAAGCTTTCTTT. It codes for CASSLPFGRTEAFF. The V call is TRBV7-2, the J call TRBJ1-1; no reliable D call. Trimming stripped 3 bases from V and 5 bases from J, with 13 bases between. Germline V gene data show CDR1 as SGHTA and CDR2 as FQGNSA. CDR3 size: 14 residues.

V usage is TRBV11-2 and J usage is TRBJ1-2; D possibly corresponds to TRBD1 (6 bases). Germline CDR1 reads SGHAT; CDR2 reads FQNNGV. This CDR3 region has 13 residues. Trimming pared 6 bases from V and 7 bases from J, leaving 15 bases between. CDR3 nucleotide sequence: TGTGCCAGCAGTTCTACAGGGATCTCTGGCTACACCTTC. Translated: CASSSTGISGYTF.

This chain uses TRBV7-2 with TRBJ2-3; D not certain. Germline values: CDR1 SGHTA, CDR2 FQGNSA. The germline V and J ends were trimmed by 3 bases and 2 bases, with 9 bases remaining between them. The CDR3 contains 14 residues. The chain's CDR3 is CASSFGLYTDTQYF. Written as DNA, the CDR3 is TGTGCCAGCAGCTTCGGCCTTTACACAGATACGCAGTATTTT.

This clonotype has at least ten counts. The junction and the germline gene differ at one end; a read error may be behind it. The chain couples TRBV7-7 to TRBJ2-3, with a tentative D call TRBD2 (6 bases). The CDR3 is made up of 15 amino acids. From germline, CDR1 is SSHAT and CDR2 FNYEAQ (reference sequence). This CDR3 reads CASSDAVGGSDTQYF. The CDR3 DNA follows: TGTGCTAGCAGCGACGCAGTGGGGGGTTCAGATACGCAGTATTTT. Full variable domain (outside the CDR3, taken from reference TRBV7-7 and TRBJ2-3): GAGVSQSPRYKVTKRGQDVTLRCDPISSHATLYWYQQALGQGPEFLTYFNYEAQPDKSGLPSDRFSAERPEGSISTLTIQRTEQRDSAMYRCASSDAVGGSDTQYFGPGTRLTVL.

The chain uses TRBV10-3 and TRBJ2-1; a possible D gene is TRBD1 (6 bases). Trimming took off 6 bases at V and 9 bases at J, with 18 bases between the two ends. CDR1 is ENHRY and CDR2 is SYGVKD in the germline V gene. The length of the CDR3 is 14 residues. The CDR3 region is CAISQTGDAGEQFF. In nucleotides, the CDR3 is TGTGCCATCAGCCAGACAGGCGACGCGGGTGAGCAGTTCTTC.

V gene TRBV28 combines with J gene TRBJ2-1, with 8 positions matching TRBD2. V gave up 6 bases and J gave up 0 bases; unmatched junction bases: 4. CDR1 MDHEN and CDR2 SYDVKM come from the germline V gene. The CDR3 is 15 amino acids. CDR3 region: CASSEAGDSYNEQFF. Written as DNA, the CDR3 is TGTGCCAGCAGCGAAGCGGGGGACTCCTACAATGAGCAGTTCTTC.

This clonotype has at least ten counts. V usage is TRBV7-8 and J usage is TRBJ2-5, with D tentatively TRBD2 (6 bases). There are 15 residues in the CDR3. The V end was cut by 2 bases, the J end by 3 bases, with 13 bases between. Germline V gene data show CDR1 as SGHVS and CDR2 as FQNEAQ. CDR3: CASSLLLQREETQYF. The CDR3 DNA reads as TGTGCCAGCAGCTTACTCCTTCAGCGGGAAGAGACCCAGTACTTC.

This chain joins TRBV15 and TRBJ2-5, with D uncertain. The V end was cut by 2 bases, the J end by 5 bases, with 6 bases between. The CDR3 is 12 residues long. CDR1 and CDR2 from the germline V gene are LNHNV and YYDKDF (reference sequence). CDR3 sequence (DNA): TGTGCCACCAGCAGAACAGCTGAGACCCAGTACTTC. It yields the protein CATSRTAETQYF.

In this sample, this clonotype turned up a few times. This rearrangement joins TRBV12-3 or TRBV12-4 to TRBJ2-1; 11 nucleotides agree with TRBD2. The V gene end was trimmed by 2 bases and the J gene end by 0 bases; junction bases not matched to a gene: 3. This CDR3 is 17 amino acids long. The CDR3 bases are TGTGCCAGCAGTTTACTAGCGGGAGGCCTCTCCTACAATGAGCAGTTCTTC. It specifies CASSLLAGGLSYNEQFF.